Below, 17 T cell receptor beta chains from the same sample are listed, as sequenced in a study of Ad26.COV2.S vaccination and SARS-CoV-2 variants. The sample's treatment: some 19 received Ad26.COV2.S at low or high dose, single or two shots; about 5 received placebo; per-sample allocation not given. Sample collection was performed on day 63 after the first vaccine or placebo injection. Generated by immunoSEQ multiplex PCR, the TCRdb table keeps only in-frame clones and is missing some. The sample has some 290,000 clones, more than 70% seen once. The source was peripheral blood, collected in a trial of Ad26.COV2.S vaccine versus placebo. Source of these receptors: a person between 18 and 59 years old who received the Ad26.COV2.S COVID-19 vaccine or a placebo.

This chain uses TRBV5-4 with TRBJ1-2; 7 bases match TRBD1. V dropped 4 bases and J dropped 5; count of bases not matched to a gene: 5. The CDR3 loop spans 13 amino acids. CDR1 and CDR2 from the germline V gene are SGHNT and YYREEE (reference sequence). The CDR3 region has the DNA TGTGCCAGCAGCCAGGACAGGCGGTATGGCTACACCTTC. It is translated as CASSQDRRYGYTF.

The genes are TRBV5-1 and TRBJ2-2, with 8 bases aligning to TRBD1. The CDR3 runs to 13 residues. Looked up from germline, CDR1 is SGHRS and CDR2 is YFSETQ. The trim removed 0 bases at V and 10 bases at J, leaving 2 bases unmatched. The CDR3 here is CASSLAGGKELFF. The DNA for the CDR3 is TGCGCCAGCAGCTTGGCAGGGGGCAAGGAGCTGTTTTTT.

The CDR3 DNA reads as TGTGCCAGTAGTAGAACTCAGTTGGGGGACTATGGCTACACCTTC. Translating gives CASSRTQLGDYGYTF. The chain is built from TRBV19 and TRBJ1-2; D is perhaps TRBD1 (5 bases). The V and J ends lost 4 bases and 3 bases respectively, with 15 bases between them. The CDR3 spans 15 residues. CDR1 is LNHDA, CDR2 SQIVND, per germline (reference sequence). Using reference TRBV19 and TRBJ1-2 for the parts outside the CDR3, the full variable domain is DGGITQSPKYLFRKEGQNVTLSCEQNLNHDAMYWYRQDPGQGLRLIYYSQIVNDFQKGDIAEGYSVSREKKESFPLTVTSAQKNPTAFYLCASSRTQLGDYGYTFGSGTRLTVV.

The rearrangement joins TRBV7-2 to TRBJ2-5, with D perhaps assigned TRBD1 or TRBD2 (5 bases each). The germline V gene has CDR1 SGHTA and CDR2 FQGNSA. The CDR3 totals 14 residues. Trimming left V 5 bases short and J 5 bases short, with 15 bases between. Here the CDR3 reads CASSPRRDGETQYF. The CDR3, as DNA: TGTGCCAGCAGCCCAAGACGGGACGGGGAGACCCAGTACTTC.

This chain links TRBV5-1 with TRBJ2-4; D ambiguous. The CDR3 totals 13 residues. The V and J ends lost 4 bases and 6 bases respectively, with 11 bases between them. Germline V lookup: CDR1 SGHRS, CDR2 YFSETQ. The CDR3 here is CASSSVQRNIQYF. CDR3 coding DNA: TGCGCCAGCAGCAGCGTACAGAGAAACATTCAGTACTTC.

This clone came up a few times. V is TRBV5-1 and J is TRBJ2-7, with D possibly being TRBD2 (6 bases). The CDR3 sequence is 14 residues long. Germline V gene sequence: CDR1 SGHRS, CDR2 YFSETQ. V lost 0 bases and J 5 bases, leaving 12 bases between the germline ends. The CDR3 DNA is TGCGCCAGCAGCTTGGCTGCAGGGAGGAACGAGCAGTACTTC. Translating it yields CASSLAAGRNEQYF.

This CDR3 is CASSLTDRVGTEAFF. CDR3 nucleotides: TGTGCCAGCTCACTAACTGACAGGGTCGGCACTGAAGCTTTCTTT. The V gene is TRBV18, the J gene TRBJ1-1; 7 bases agree with TRBD1. Germline CDR1 reads KGHSH; CDR2 reads LQKENI. CDR3 length equals 15 residues. Trimming cost V 4 bases and J 4 bases; bases outside gene matches: 9. Variable domain in full (rest from reference TRBV18 and TRBJ1-1): NAGVMQNPRHLVRRRGQEARLRCSPMKGHSHVYWYRQLPEEGLKFMVYLQKENIIDESGMPKERFSAEFPKEGPSILRIQQVVRGDSAAYFCASSLTDRVGTEAFFGQGTRLTVV.

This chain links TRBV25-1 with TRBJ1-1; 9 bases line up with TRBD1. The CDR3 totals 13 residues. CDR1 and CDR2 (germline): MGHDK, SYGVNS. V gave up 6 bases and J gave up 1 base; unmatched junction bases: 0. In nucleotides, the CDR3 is TGTGCCAGCAGGGGACAGGGGAACACTGAAGCTTTCTTT. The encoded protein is CASRGQGNTEAFF.

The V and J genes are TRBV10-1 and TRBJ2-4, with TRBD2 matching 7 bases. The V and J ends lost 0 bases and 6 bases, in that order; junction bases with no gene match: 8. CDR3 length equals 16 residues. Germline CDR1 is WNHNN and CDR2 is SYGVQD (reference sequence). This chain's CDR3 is CASSESNAGLINIQYF. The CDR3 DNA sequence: TGCGCCAGCAGTGAGTCTAACGCGGGACTAATAAACATTCAGTACTTC.

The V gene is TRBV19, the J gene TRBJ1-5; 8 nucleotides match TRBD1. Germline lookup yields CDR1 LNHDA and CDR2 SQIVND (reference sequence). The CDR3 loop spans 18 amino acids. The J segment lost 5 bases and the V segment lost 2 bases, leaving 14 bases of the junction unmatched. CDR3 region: CASSIRDRPRGADQPQHF. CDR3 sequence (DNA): TGTGCCAGTAGTATACGGGACAGGCCACGGGGGGCGGATCAGCCCCAGCATTTT.

The chain's CDR3 is CASSHPGAGETQYF. DNA for the CDR3: TGTGCCAGCAGCCACCCCGGGGCAGGGGAGACCCAGTACTTC. The genes are TRBV3-1 (or the pseudogene TRBV3-2) and TRBJ2-5; D could derive from TRBD1 or TRBD2 (5 bases each). Per germline, CDR1 LGHDT and CDR2 YNNKEL (reference sequence). With 3 bases removed from V and 5 bases from J, the gap between germline ends came to 13 bases. The CDR3 runs 14 residues.

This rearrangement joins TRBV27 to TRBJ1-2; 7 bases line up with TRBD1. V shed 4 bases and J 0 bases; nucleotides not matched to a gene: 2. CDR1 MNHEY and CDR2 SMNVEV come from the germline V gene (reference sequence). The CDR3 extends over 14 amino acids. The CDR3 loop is CASSSGTANYGYTF. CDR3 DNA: TGTGCCAGCAGTTCGGGGACAGCTAACTATGGCTACACCTTC.

CDR3 protein: CASSTAGSGESQETQYF. CDR3 sequence (DNA): TGTGCCAGCAGCACGGCGGGTAGCGGGGAGAGCCAAGAGACCCAGTACTTC. The V call is TRBV11-2, the J call TRBJ2-5, with 8 bases that match TRBD2. Germline V gene sequence: CDR1 SGHAT, CDR2 FQNNGV. V was pared by 5 bases and J by 1 base, with 12 bases of the junction left unmatched. CDR3 length: 17 amino acids.

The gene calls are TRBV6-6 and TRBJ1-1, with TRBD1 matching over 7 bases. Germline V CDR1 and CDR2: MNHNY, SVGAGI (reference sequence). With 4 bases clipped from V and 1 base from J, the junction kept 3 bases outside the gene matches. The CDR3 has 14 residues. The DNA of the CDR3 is TGTGCCAGCAGTTTGGACAGGAAGAACACTGAAGCTTTCTTT. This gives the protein CASSLDRKNTEAFF.

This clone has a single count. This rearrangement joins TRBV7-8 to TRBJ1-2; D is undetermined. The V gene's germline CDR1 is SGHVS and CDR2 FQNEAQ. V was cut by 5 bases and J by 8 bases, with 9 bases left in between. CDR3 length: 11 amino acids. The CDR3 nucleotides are TGTGCCAGCAGCCCCATCTCAGGCTACACCTTC. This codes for CASSPISGYTF.

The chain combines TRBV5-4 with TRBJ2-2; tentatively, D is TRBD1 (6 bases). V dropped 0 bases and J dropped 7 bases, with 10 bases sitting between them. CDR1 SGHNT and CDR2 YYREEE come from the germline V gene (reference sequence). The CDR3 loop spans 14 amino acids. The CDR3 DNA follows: TGTGCCAGCAGCTTGGGGGGGCAAGACGGGGAGCTGTTTTTT. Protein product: CASSLGGQDGELFF.

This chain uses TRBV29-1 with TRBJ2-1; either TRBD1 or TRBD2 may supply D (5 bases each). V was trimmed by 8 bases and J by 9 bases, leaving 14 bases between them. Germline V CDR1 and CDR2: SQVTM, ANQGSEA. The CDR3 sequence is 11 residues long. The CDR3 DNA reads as TGCAGCACCCGGGCTGGGGGTGAGCAGTTCTTC. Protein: CSTRAGGEQFF.